This T cell receptor (beta chain) was documented in a study of tumor-infiltrating lymphocytes in primary liver carcinoma. For the study at large: T1-T3 N0M0 was the stage of the tumors, which were about 4 to 10 cm across.

From 500 ng of total RNA, TCR beta-specific cDNA was reverse-transcribed using a constant-region primer. Three rounds of nested multiplex PCR with slightly modified ARM-PCR produced TCR beta libraries. Amplification in the first two PCR rounds was performed using TRBV1-TRBV30 forward primers and a C-beta reverse primer for about 10 cycles each. TCRdb used MiXCR to reprocess the multiplex PCR reads, holding one entry per CDR3 protein. This sample has under 130,000 distinct CDR3 sequences, with roughly 80% found just once. The CDR3 covers 14 residues. Note on this clonotype: A read error may produce the germline difference seen at one junction end.

Investigators took RNA and DNA out together from 20-30 mg of unsorted bulk tissue. The origin of this receptor is a man aged 35 to 55 with primary liver carcinoma and hepatitis B virus infection. Sequencing used liver tumor tissue from sampling region 3. The subset here: tumor region T3, left-lateral pole. V is TRBV12-3 or TRBV12-4 and J is TRBJ1-2, with 11 bases that match TRBD1. As DNA, the CDR3 is TGTGTCAGCTCACGGACAGGGGGCTACGATGGCTACACCTTT. Its protein product is CVSSRTGGYDGYTF.